These 20 T cell receptor beta chains were sequenced from one sample in a study of CD8+ T cells in alopecia areata. Sequencing templates came from extracted RNA that was reverse transcribed into cDNA. Using immunoSEQ multiplex PCR, the repertoire was profiled, and TCRdb retains in-frame clones only, with some absent. Of 150,000 or so clones in the sample, about 61% are singletons; the top ten hold 16%. Treatment: oral pan-JAK inhibitor, 5-10 mg twice daily. The source was CD4+ T cells sorted from blood, collected between weeks 55 and 65, from a patient treated with tofacitinib. These receptors all stem from a human donor with alopecia areata.

The chain joins TRBV6-1 to TRBJ1-1; maybe TRBD1 (6 bases). The CDR3 is 13 amino acids. Germline values: CDR1 MNHNS, CDR2 SASEGT. With 5 bases removed from V and 2 bases from J, the gap between germline ends came to 9 bases. Here the CDR3 DNA reads TGTGCCAGCAGTCGGACAGTTAACACTGAAGCTTTCTTT. It is translated as CASSRTVNTEAFF.

In this sample, this clone turned up a few times. The chain is built from TRBV4-1 and TRBJ2-7; 9 nucleotides line up with TRBD2. This CDR3 is built from 16 residues. Germline V gene sequence: CDR1 MGHRA, CDR2 YSYEKL. V trimming: 1 base; J trimming: 0 bases; junction bases outside the gene matches: 4. DNA of the CDR3: TGCGCCAGCAGCCAAGCTCTAGCGGGGAGCTCCTACGAGCAGTACTTC. Its protein product is CASSQALAGSSYEQYF.

The chain is built from TRBV6-6 and TRBJ1-6; D is uncertain. Germline assignment: CDR1 MNHNY and CDR2 SVGAGI (reference sequence). The CDR3 covers 13 residues. V was shortened by 7 bases and J by 6 bases, with 10 bases between the two germline ends. CDR3 bases: TGTGCCAGCAACGGGAGAGCTAATTCACCCCTCCACTTT. Protein: CASNGRANSPLHF.

This sequence joins TRBV7-9 and TRBJ1-5; weak D call: TRBD1 (5 bases). The CDR3 loop spans 15 amino acids. V was cut by 2 bases and J by 5 bases, with 13 bases left in between. Germline V CDR1 and CDR2: SEHNR, FQNEAQ (reference sequence). In DNA, the CDR3 is TGTGCCAGCAGCTTAACTACCTCGGGGGATCAGCCCCAGCATTTT. It is translated as CASSLTTSGDQPQHF.

This clone was seen a handful of times. This chain connects TRBV7-2 to TRBJ2-5; a possible D gene is TRBD1 (5 bases). V was shortened by 4 bases and J by 7 bases, with 13 bases between the two germline ends. The CDR3 extends over 13 amino acids. CDR1 SGHTA and CDR2 FQGNSA come from the germline V gene. The CDR3 coding sequence is TGTGCCAGCAGCTCCCAGACAGACACGACCCAGTACTTC. Translated, it gives CASSSQTDTTQYF.

This clone showed up just a few times. The chain is built from TRBV29-1 and TRBJ2-3; 10 nucleotides line up with TRBD2. Germline V CDR1 and CDR2: SQVTM, ANQGSEA. The CDR3 is 13 amino acids. V was clipped by 5 bases and J by 5 bases; unmatched bases: 4. The CDR3 sequence is CSVSGLAKDTQYF. The CDR3, as DNA: TGCAGCGTTTCGGGACTAGCGAAAGATACGCAGTATTTT.

Here the CDR3 reads CASSQDPSFSDRRSQETQYF. For the CDR3, the DNA is TGCGCCAGCAGCCAAGATCCCTCTTTTTCGGACAGAAGATCCCAAGAGACCCAGTACTTC. The rearrangement uses TRBV4-1 and TRBJ2-5; possibly TRBD1 for D (6 bases). CDR1 is MGHRA and CDR2 is YSYEKL in the germline V gene. V was trimmed by 0 bases and J by 1 base, leaving 24 bases between them. The CDR3 covers 20 residues.

The rearrangement links TRBV25-1 to TRBJ1-6; possible D gene TRBD1, 6 bases. The germline V gene encodes CDR1 MGHDK and CDR2 SYGVNS. Trimming took off 1 base at V and 6 bases at J, with 10 bases between the two ends. The length of the CDR3 is 15 residues. The CDR3, as DNA: TGTGCCAGCAGTGAATCCGGACAGATTAATTCACCCCTCCACTTT. Encoded protein: CASSESGQINSPLHF.

The DNA of the CDR3 is TGCGCCAGCAGCTTGGTGCAGGGTGGGAATGAGCAGTTCTTC. Protein product: CASSLVQGGNEQFF. The rearrangement uses TRBV5-1 and TRBJ2-1; perhaps TRBD1 as D (5 bases). The V and J ends lost 0 bases and 7 bases respectively, with 11 bases between them. Per the germline V gene, CDR1 is SGHRS and CDR2 is YFSETQ. The CDR3 runs 14 residues.

This rearrangement joins TRBV30 to TRBJ1-5; D is unclear. Trimming took 0 bases from V and 3 from J, leaving 9 bases between them. The germline gives CDR1 GTSNPN, CDR2 SVGIG (reference sequence). The CDR3 spans 14 residues. In DNA, the CDR3 is TGTGCCTGGAGTGTAGGTGACTACAATCAGCCCCAGCATTTT. Protein: CAWSVGDYNQPQHF.

The V call is TRBV23-1, the J call TRBJ2-7; 7 bases are a match to TRBD2. TRBV23-1 is filed as an ORF, its function uncertain. The CDR3 is 18 amino acids. The V and J ends lost 0 bases and 1 base, in that order; junction bases with no gene match: 12. CDR3 loop: CASSQSYTLAADSYEQYF. DNA of the CDR3: TGCGCCAGCAGTCAATCGTATACCCTAGCGGCCGATTCCTACGAGCAGTACTTC.

This clone occurred once. The chain uses TRBV29-1 and TRBJ2-7; 12 nucleotides agree with TRBD1. Trimming took 7 bases from V and 4 from J; bases not matched to a gene: 11. Germline assignment: CDR1 SQVTM and CDR2 ANQGSEA. The CDR3 extends over 15 amino acids. The CDR3 sequence: CSAHSPGQGAYEQYF. The CDR3 DNA reads TGCAGCGCTCATAGTCCGGGACAGGGGGCTTACGAGCAGTACTTC.

This clone occurred once. V is TRBV30 and J is TRBJ1-2; maybe TRBD1 (5 bases). The CDR3 is 13 residues long. Per the germline V gene, CDR1 is GTSNPN and CDR2 is SVGIG (reference sequence). The ends were cut back, 4 bases at V and 6 bases at J, with 15 bases in the middle. The CDR3 DNA sequence: TGTGCCTGGAACGGGGGACTGAAGGATGGCTACACCTTC. This translates into CAWNGGLKDGYTF.

This clone was found once. The chain is built from TRBV7-6 and TRBJ2-7; possibly TRBD1 for D (6 bases). The end of the DNA aligns better with TRBJ2-5, so the J call may be wrong. Per the germline V gene, CDR1 is SGHVS and CDR2 is FNYEAQ. This CDR3 contains 12 residues. CDR3 sequence (DNA): TGTGCCAGCAGCGGAAGGGGGGAGACCCAGTACTTC. Protein sequence: CASSGRGETQYF.

The chain couples TRBV29-1 to TRBJ2-1, with 8 nucleotides matching TRBD1. The CDR3 spans 13 residues. Germline assignment: CDR1 SQVTM and CDR2 ANQGSEA. With V trimmed by 5 bases and J by 6 bases, 6 bases remained unmatched. The CDR3 DNA follows: TGCAGCGTTTCAAGACAGGGGCCCAATGAGCAGTTCTTC. Translation: CSVSRQGPNEQFF.

The V and J genes are TRBV29-1 and TRBJ1-1; TRBD1 aligns across 7 bases. Trimming took 6 bases from V and 8 from J; bases not matched to a gene: 9. Germline V gene sequence: CDR1 SQVTM, CDR2 ANQGSEA. CDR3 length: 12 amino acids. DNA of the CDR3: TGCAGCGTCGACGGAGGGGGCTGGGAAGCTTTCTTT. This codes for CSVDGGGWEAFF. Based on the CDR3 plus reference TRBV29-1 and TRBJ1-1, the full variable domain is SAVISQKPSRDICQRGTSLTIQCQVDSQVTMMFWYRQQPGQSLTLIATANQGSEATYESGFVIDKFPISRPNLTFSTLTVSNMSPEDSSIYLCSVDGGGWEAFFGQGTRLTVV.

CDR3 DNA: TGTGCCAGCATAGTGGGACAGGGGGCACATCAGCCCCAGCATTTT. Protein sequence: CASIVGQGAHQPQHF. V and J are TRBV6-1 and TRBJ1-5, with 12 bases identical to TRBD1. CDR1 is MNHNS and CDR2 is SASEGT in the germline V gene. The J segment lost 5 bases and the V segment lost 7 bases, leaving 6 bases of the junction unmatched. The length of the CDR3 is 15 residues.

The gene calls are TRBV6-6 and TRBJ1-5, with D hard to call. V lost 5 bases and J 6 bases, leaving 11 bases between the germline ends. The CDR3 has 13 residues. CDR1 and CDR2 (germline): MNHNY, SVGAGI (reference sequence). The CDR3 loop reads CASSPRPLQPQHF. In nucleotides, the CDR3 is TGTGCCAGCAGTCCGCGACCCCTTCAGCCCCAGCATTTT.

This clone was seen a few times. The rearrangement uses TRBV19 and TRBJ1-6, with TRBD1 matching 11 bases. The germline V gene encodes CDR1 LNHDA and CDR2 SQIVND (reference sequence). V shed 3 bases and J 10 bases; nucleotides not matched to a gene: 2. CDR3 length: 14 amino acids. CDR3: CASSMGQGESPLHF. CDR3 nucleotides: TGTGCCAGTAGTATGGGACAGGGGGAGTCACCCCTCCACTTT.

The chain has TRBV29-1 and TRBJ2-2, with D unresolved. Between the trimmed V and J ends, which lost 5 bases and 4 bases, there was a span of 5 bases. Per germline, CDR1 SQVTM and CDR2 ANQGSEA. This CDR3 region has 11 residues. CDR3 in amino acids: CSVSLTGELFF. The CDR3 DNA is TGCAGCGTTTCCCTCACCGGGGAGCTGTTTTTT.